Below are 19 T cell receptor beta chains sequenced from a single sample in a study of CD8+ T cells in alopecia areata. Reverse transcription of extracted RNA yielded cDNA, which provided the sequencing template. This table comes from immunoSEQ multiplex PCR, and its TCRdb copy is limited to in-frame clones, with some not included. The profile shows under 200,000 clones, around three fifths of them singletons. Treatment described: oral pan-JAK inhibitor, 5-10 mg twice daily. Sequencing was performed on CD4+ T cells sorted from blood, taken at week 4, from a patient treated with tofacitinib. The receptors here all came from a human donor with alopecia areata.

This chain connects TRBV4-3 to TRBJ1-6; 7 bases fit TRBD1. The V segment lost 4 bases and the J segment 6 bases; nucleotides outside the gene matches: 3. Germline V gives CDR1 LGHNA, CDR2 YSLEER. The CDR3 length is 14 residues. CDR3 sequence: CASSLRQGNSPLHF. For the CDR3, the DNA is TGCGCCAGCAGCCTCCGACAGGGTAATTCACCCCTCCACTTT.

V gene TRBV20-1 combines with J gene TRBJ2-7; the D gene is possibly TRBD2 (5 bases). The germline gives CDR1 DFQATT, CDR2 SNEGSKA (reference sequence). Trimming stripped 6 bases from V and 9 bases from J, with 15 bases between. The length of the CDR3 is 11 residues. The CDR3: CSATLTRVQYF. The DNA for the CDR3 is TGCAGTGCGACCTTAACGAGGGTGCAGTACTTC.

The J gene is TRBJ2-5, the V gene TRBV5-6, with a possible D match to TRBD2 (5 bases). V was clipped by 7 bases and J by 5 bases, with 15 bases between them. Germline assignment: CDR1 SGHDT and CDR2 YYEEEE. The CDR3 is 13 residues long. The CDR3 is CASGPGIWETQYF. CDR3 bases: TGTGCCAGCGGTCCGGGGATCTGGGAGACCCAGTACTTC.

This clone is a singleton in its sample. The V call is TRBV30, the J call TRBJ2-6; possible D gene TRBD1, 5 bases. The germline V gene has CDR1 GTSNPN and CDR2 SVGIG (reference sequence). V was cut by 3 bases and J by 0 bases, with 12 bases left in between. The CDR3 is 16 amino acids. The CDR3 DNA follows: TGTGCCTGGAGCAACGTACAGGACTCTGGGGCCAACGTCCTGACTTTC. Its protein is CAWSNVQDSGANVLTF.

This clone was recorded many times. V is TRBV14 and J is TRBJ2-7; D gene uncertain. Trimming shortened V by 2 bases and J by 7 bases, and 9 bases separated the two germline ends. The CDR3 runs 12 residues. Germline V gene sequence: CDR1 SGHDN, CDR2 FVKESK. The CDR3 DNA follows: TGTGCCAGCAGCCAACATTCACGGGAGCAGTACTTC. Protein: CASSQHSREQYF.

The chain carries TRBV25-1 and TRBJ2-5, with 12 bases that match TRBD1. Trimming at V came to 3 bases and at J to 4 bases, leaving 6 bases not matched to a gene. The CDR3 is 16 residues long. Germline V gene data show CDR1 as MGHDK and CDR2 as SYGVNS. CDR3 DNA: TGTGCCAGCAGTGAGATAAGGGGACAGGGGGCAGAGACCCAGTACTTC. Protein product: CASSEIRGQGAETQYF.

This clone was counted only a few times. This chain uses TRBV9 with TRBJ1-5; no clear D. Germline CDR1 and CDR2: SGDLS and YYNGEE. V shed 1 base and J shed 5 bases, with 13 bases lying between them. The CDR3 length is 15 residues. CDR3 nucleotide sequence: TGTGCCAGCAGCGTATCTTTTTCGTGGGATCAGCCCCAGCATTTT. This sequence encodes CASSVSFSWDQPQHF. The whole variable domain, remainder taken from reference TRBV9 and TRBJ1-5, is DSGVTQTPKHLITATGQRVTLRCSPRSGDLSVYWYQQSLDQGLQFLIQYYNGEERAKGNILERFSAQQFPDLHSELNLSSLELGDSALYFCASSVSFSWDQPQHFGDGTRLSIL.

This sequence joins TRBV9 and TRBJ2-3; D is perhaps TRBD2 (6 bases). The germline V gene encodes CDR1 SGDLS and CDR2 YYNGEE. V lost 1 base to trimming and J lost 2 bases, with 14 bases between them. The CDR3 is made up of 16 amino acids. The CDR3 DNA sequence: TGTGCCAGCAGCGTAACCTCCGGACTATTCACAGATACGCAGTATTTT. Protein: CASSVTSGLFTDTQYF.

This clone was counted a few times. The J gene is TRBJ1-2, the V gene TRBV20-1; no clear D. The CDR3 extends over 11 amino acids. V lost 6 bases, J lost 2 bases, and 7 bases lay in between. Germline CDR1 is DFQATT and CDR2 is SNEGSKA (reference sequence). The CDR3 region is CSATDNYGYTF. DNA for the CDR3: TGCAGTGCCACGGACAACTATGGCTACACCTTC.

The chain joins TRBV5-6 to TRBJ1-5; 7 bases fit TRBD1. CDR1 is SGHDT, CDR2 YYEEEE, per germline. This CDR3 is built from 17 residues. V trimming: 0 bases; J trimming: 0 bases; junction bases outside the gene matches: 6. CDR3 DNA sequence: TGTGCCAGCAGCTTGGGACAGGGATTCTATAGCAATCAGCCCCAGCATTTT. This sequence encodes CASSLGQGFYSNQPQHF.

This clone was counted a few times. The rearrangement links TRBV14 to TRBJ1-3; D is undetermined. The germline gives CDR1 SGHDN, CDR2 FVKESK. The germline V and J ends were trimmed by 1 base and 8 bases, with 9 bases remaining between them. The CDR3 contains 13 residues. CDR3 residues: CASSQGPGYTIYF. The DNA of the CDR3 is TGTGCCAGCAGCCAAGGTCCCGGTTACACCATATATTTT. The whole variable domain, filled in from reference TRBV14 and TRBJ1-3, reads EAGVTQFPSHSVIEKGQTVTLRCDPISGHDNLYWYRRVMGKEIKFLLHFVKESKQDESGMPNNRFLAERTGGTYSTLKVQPAELEDSGVYFCASSQGPGYTIYFGEGSWLTVV.

This chain connects TRBV25-1 to TRBJ2-3; tentatively, D is TRBD1 (6 bases). CDR1 is MGHDK and CDR2 is SYGVNS in the germline V gene. V gave up 5 bases and J gave up 0 bases, with 12 bases separating them. The CDR3 runs to 15 residues. CDR3 residues: CASSPTGSSTDTQYF. The CDR3 bases are TGTGCCAGCAGTCCAACAGGGTCTAGCACAGATACGCAGTATTTT.

The rearrangement joins TRBV7-9 to TRBJ2-7; possibly TRBD2 for D (6 bases). The CDR3 has 12 amino acids. Germline V CDR1 and CDR2: SEHNR, FQNEAQ (reference sequence). V lost 5 bases to trimming and J lost 9 bases, with 14 bases between them. CDR3 coding DNA: TGTGCCAGCAGCCCTCCGGGGGTTGGGCAGTACTTC. Translated, it gives CASSPPGVGQYF.

This clone came up a few times. The chain is built from TRBV5-1 and TRBJ2-3; TRBD1 matches at 8 bases. Trimming took 0 bases from V and 11 from J; bases not matched to a gene: 2. The CDR3 is made up of 12 amino acids. Germline V gene lookup returns CDR1 SGHRS and CDR2 YFSETQ. CDR3 residues: CASSLDRGLQYF. The CDR3 DNA is TGCGCCAGCAGCTTGGACAGGGGGTTGCAGTATTTT.

As DNA, the CDR3 is TGCGCCAGCAGCTTGGGCTTGACGGAGATGAACACTGAAGCTTTCTTT. Translation: CASSLGLTEMNTEAFF. The V and J genes are TRBV5-1 and TRBJ1-1; D unclear. CDR1 SGHRS and CDR2 YFSETQ come from the germline V gene. The CDR3 is 16 residues long. V shed 0 bases and J shed 0 bases, with 12 bases lying between them. Looking up the rest from reference TRBV5-1 and TRBJ1-1 gives the full variable domain: KAGVTQTPRYLIKTRGQQVTLSCSPISGHRSVSWYQQTPGQGLQFLFEYFSETQRNKGNFPGRFSGRQFSNSRSEMNVSTLELGDSALYLCASSLGLTEMNTEAFFGQGTRLTVV.

This clone has only one observation. In the same sample, other DNA sequences code for this CDR3. V and J are TRBV29-1 and TRBJ2-5; D may be TRBD1 (5 bases). Trimming cost V 4 bases and J 2 bases, with 8 bases left between them. The CDR3 covers 12 residues. CDR1 SQVTM and CDR2 ANQGSEA come from the germline V gene. CDR3: CSVGSGQETQYF. CDR3 coding DNA: TGCAGCGTTGGGTCAGGGCAAGAGACCCAGTACTTC.

This clone was detected once. This chain links TRBV2 with TRBJ2-5; the D gene is possibly TRBD2 (6 bases). The CDR3 consists of 13 residues. Germline CDR1 is SNHLY and CDR2 is FYNNEI. V lost 7 bases and J 2 bases, leaving 11 bases between the germline ends. The CDR3 loop is CASKAGTQETQYF. CDR3 in DNA: TGTGCCAGCAAGGCGGGGACTCAAGAGACCCAGTACTTC.

This clone was seen only a few times. The CDR3 sequence is CSVDGGGVWTQYF. CDR3 nucleotide sequence: TGCAGCGTTGACGGCGGTGGGGTATGGACCCAGTACTTC. The chain uses TRBV29-1 and TRBJ2-5; D is unclear. CDR3 length: 13 amino acids. CDR1 and CDR2 (germline): SQVTM, ANQGSEA. V was pared by 3 bases and J by 7 bases, with 15 bases between.

The chain uses TRBV5-1 and TRBJ2-1, with 10 bases identical to TRBD1. CDR1 and CDR2 from the germline V gene are SGHRS and YFSETQ. There are 19 residues in the CDR3. With 2 bases clipped from V and 5 bases from J, the junction kept 16 bases outside the gene matches. Here the CDR3 reads CASSFPDSYSGTGDNEQFF. Written as DNA, the CDR3 is TGCGCCAGCAGCTTCCCCGATTCGTATTCCGGGACAGGGGACAATGAGCAGTTCTTC.